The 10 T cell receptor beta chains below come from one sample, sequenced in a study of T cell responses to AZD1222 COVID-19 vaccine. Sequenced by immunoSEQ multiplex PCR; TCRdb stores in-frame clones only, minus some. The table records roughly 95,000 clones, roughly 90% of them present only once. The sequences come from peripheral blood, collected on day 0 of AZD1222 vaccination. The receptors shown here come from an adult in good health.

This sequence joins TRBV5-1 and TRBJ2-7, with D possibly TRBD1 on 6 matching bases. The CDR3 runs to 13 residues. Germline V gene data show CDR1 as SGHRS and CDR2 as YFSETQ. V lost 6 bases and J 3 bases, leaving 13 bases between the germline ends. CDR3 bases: TGCGCCAGCACCGAGACAGGTCTCTACGAGCAGTACTTC. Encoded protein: CASTETGLYEQYF. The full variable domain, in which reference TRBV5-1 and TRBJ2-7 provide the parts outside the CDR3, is KAGVTQTPRYLIKTRGQQVTLSCSPISGHRSVSWYQQTPGQGLQFLFEYFSETQRNKGNFPGRFSGRQFSNSRSEMNVSTLELGDSALYLCASTETGLYEQYFGPGTRLTVT.

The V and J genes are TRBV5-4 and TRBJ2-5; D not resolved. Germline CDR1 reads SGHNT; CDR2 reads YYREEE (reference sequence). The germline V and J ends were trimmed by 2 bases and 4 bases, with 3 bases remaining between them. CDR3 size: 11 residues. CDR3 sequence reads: CASSFSETQYF. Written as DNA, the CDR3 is TGTGCCAGCAGCTTTTCAGAGACCCAGTACTTC.

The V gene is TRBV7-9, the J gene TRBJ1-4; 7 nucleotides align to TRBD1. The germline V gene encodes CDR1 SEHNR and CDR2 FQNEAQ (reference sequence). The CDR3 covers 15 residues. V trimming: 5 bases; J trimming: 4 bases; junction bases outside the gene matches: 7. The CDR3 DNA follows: TGTGCCAGCAGCGTCCAAGGGGGCCTTAATGAAAAACTGTTTTTT. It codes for CASSVQGGLNEKLFF.

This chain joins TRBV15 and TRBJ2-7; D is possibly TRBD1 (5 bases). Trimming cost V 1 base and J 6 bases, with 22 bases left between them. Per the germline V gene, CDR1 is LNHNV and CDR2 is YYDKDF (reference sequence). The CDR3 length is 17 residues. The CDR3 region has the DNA TGTGCCACCAGCAGAGCGGTTCAGGGCCCCCGTTACGGCGAGCAGTACTTC. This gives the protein CATSRAVQGPRYGEQYF.

CDR3 protein: CASSLSGTGSSYEQYF. The CDR3 DNA is TGCGCCAGCAGCTTGTCAGGGACGGGGAGCTCCTACGAGCAGTACTTC. This sequence joins TRBV5-1 and TRBJ2-7; the D call may be TRBD1 or TRBD2 (5 bases each). The V gene's germline CDR1 is SGHRS and CDR2 YFSETQ. The CDR3 is 16 residues long. Trimming shortened V by 1 base and J by 0 bases, and 14 bases separated the two germline ends. Combining the CDR3 with reference TRBV5-1 and TRBJ2-7 gives the whole variable domain KAGVTQTPRYLIKTRGQQVTLSCSPISGHRSVSWYQQTPGQGLQFLFEYFSETQRNKGNFPGRFSGRQFSNSRSEMNVSTLELGDSALYLCASSLSGTGSSYEQYFGPGTRLTVT.

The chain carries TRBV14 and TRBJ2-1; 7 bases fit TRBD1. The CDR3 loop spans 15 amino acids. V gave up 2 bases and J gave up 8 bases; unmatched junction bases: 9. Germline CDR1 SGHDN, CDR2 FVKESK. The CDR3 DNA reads TGTGCCAGCAGCCAAAGACAGGGAAGGGTTGATGAGCAGTTCTTC. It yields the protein CASSQRQGRVDEQFF.

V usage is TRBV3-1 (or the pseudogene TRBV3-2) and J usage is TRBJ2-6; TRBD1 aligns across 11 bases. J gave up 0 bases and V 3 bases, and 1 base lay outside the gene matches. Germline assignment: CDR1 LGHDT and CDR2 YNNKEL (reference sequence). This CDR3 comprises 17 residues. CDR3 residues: CASSQGQGVSGANVLTF. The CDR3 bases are TGTGCCAGCAGCCAGGGACAGGGGGTCTCTGGGGCCAACGTCCTGACTTTC.

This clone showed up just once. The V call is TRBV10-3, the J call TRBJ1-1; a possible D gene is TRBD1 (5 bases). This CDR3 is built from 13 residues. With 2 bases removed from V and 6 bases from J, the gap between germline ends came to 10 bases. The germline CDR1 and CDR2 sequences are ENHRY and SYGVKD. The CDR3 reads CAISEDQGPEAFF. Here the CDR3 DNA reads TGTGCCATCAGTGAGGACCAGGGACCTGAAGCTTTCTTT.

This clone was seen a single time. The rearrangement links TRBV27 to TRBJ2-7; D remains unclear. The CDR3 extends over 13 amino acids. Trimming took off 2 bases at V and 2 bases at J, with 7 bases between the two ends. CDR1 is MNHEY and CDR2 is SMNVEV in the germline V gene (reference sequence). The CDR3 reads CASSLRVPYEQYF. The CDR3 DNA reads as TGTGCCAGCAGTTTAAGGGTTCCCTACGAGCAGTACTTC.

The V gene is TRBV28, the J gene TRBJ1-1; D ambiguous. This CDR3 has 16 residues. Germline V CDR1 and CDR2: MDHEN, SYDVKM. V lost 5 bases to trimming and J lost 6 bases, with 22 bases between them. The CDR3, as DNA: TGTGCCAGCAGTCAATCAGCTTTACGAATTCGGGCTGAAGCTTTCTTT. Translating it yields CASSQSALRIRAEAFF.